These T cell receptor beta chains were read from a single sample in a study of PD-L1 blockade in urothelial cancer. The method was immunoSEQ multiplex PCR; TCRdb's version includes in-frame clones alone and lacks a portion of them. The sample carries about 30,000 clones, roughly nine tenths recorded once. This sample comprised PBMCs, obtained around atezolizumab (anti-PD-L1) treatment. The receptors stem from a man older than 75 with urothelial cancer. Both conserved end residues are part of each CDR3. A D gene is named only where the DNA matches it firmly. Clone size is stated in some rows and not others, as once, few, many or a class when expanded.

v_call	clone_size	j_call	d_call	cdr3_aa	cdr3_nt
TRBV2	.	TRBJ2-7	.	CASSGTTSSYEQYF	TGTGCCAGCAGTGGGACAACCAGCTCCTACGAGCAGTACTTC
TRBV18	.	TRBJ2-2	TRBD2	CASSPTSGVWNTGELFF	TGTGCCAGCTCACCTACTAGCGGGGTTTGGAACACCGGGGAGCTGTTTTTT
TRBV5-1	.	TRBJ2-7	TRBD1	CASSLEVRAGGDEQYF	TGCGCCAGCAGCTTGGAGGTACGGGCAGGGGGCGACGAGCAGTACTTC
TRBV11-3	.	TRBJ1-3	.	CASSLGRGSGNTIYF	TGTGCCAGCAGCTTGGGTCGGGGGTCTGGAAACACCATATATTTT
TRBV5-4	.	TRBJ2-7	TRBD2	CASSLGTSGPYEQYF	TGTGCCAGCAGCTTGGGGACTAGCGGACCCTACGAGCAGTACTTC
TRBV10-2	.	TRBJ1-5	TRBD1	CASSDPGTGGGSNQPQHF	TGCGCCAGCAGTGACCCTGGGACAGGGGGGGGAAGCAATCAGCCCCAGCATTTT
TRBV29-1	.	TRBJ2-3	.	CSAGISTDTQYF	TGCAGCGCAGGGATTAGCACAGATACGCAGTATTTT
TRBV29-1	.	TRBJ2-3	.	CSVVFGYSESPQYF	TGCAGCGTTGTATTCGGGTACTCGGAGAGCCCGCAGTATTTT
TRBV19	.	TRBJ2-6	TRBD2	CASRASGRSGANVLTF	TGTGCCAGTAGGGCTAGCGGGAGGTCTGGGGCCAACGTCCTGACTTTC
TRBV10-3	few	TRBJ2-2	.	CAIRGSGNTGELFF	TGTGCCATCAGAGGTAGCGGCAACACCGGGGAGCTGTTTTTT
TRBV30	.	TRBJ1-4	.	CAWSVRGGEKLFF	TGTGCCTGGAGTGTACGGGGAGGCGAAAAACTGTTTTTT
TRBV6-5	.	TRBJ2-3	.	CASSYSPPLGGHTQYF	TGTGCCAGCAGTTACTCTCCCCCGTTGGGTGGGCATACGCAGTATTTT
TRBV6-1	.	TRBJ1-2	.	CASSERGGGYTF	TGTGCCAGCAGTGAAAGGGGGGGTGGCTACACCTTC
TRBV6-5	.	TRBJ2-7	TRBD2	CASSLSSGATGEQYF	TGTGCCAGCAGTCTTTCTAGCGGGGCGACGGGGGAGCAGTACTTC
TRBV19	.	TRBJ1-4	.	CASSAGKSFGVNEKLFF	TGTGCCAGTAGTGCGGGGAAGTCTTTCGGCGTTAATGAAAAACTGTTTTTT
TRBV10-2	.	TRBJ2-2	TRBD2	CASSELGLASNTGELFF	TGCGCCAGCAGTGAGTTGGGACTAGCGTCCAACACCGGGGAGCTGTTTTTT
TRBV30	.	TRBJ1-1	TRBD1	CAWSRTGAGKTEAFF	TGTGCCTGGAGTCGGACAGGGGCCGGTAAGACTGAAGCTTTCTTT